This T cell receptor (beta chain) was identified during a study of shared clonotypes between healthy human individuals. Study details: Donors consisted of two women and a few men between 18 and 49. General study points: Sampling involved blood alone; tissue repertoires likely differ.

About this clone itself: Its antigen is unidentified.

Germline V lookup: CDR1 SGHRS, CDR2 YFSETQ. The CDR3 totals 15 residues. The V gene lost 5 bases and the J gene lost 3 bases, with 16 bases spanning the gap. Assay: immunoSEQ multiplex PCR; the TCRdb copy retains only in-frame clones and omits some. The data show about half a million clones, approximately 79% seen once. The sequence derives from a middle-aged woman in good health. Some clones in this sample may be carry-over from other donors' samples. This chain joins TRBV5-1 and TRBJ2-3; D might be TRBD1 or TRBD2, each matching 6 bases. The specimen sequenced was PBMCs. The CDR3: CASRKGGGSTDTQYF. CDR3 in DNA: TGCGCCAGCAGGAAGGGGGGAGGCTCGACAGATACGCAGTATTTT.